This is a list of T cell receptor beta chains from one sample in a study of shared clonotypes between healthy human individuals. TCRdb's table, derived via immunoSEQ multiplex PCR, lists solely in-frame clones and lacks some. The sample yields a few million clones, around 93% seen once. Sequencing was performed on naive CD4+ T cells from PBMCs. The receptor source for this set is a man aged 18 to 29 in good health. Some clones in this sample may be carry-over from other donors' samples. The CDR3 runs from the conserved cysteine through the conserved F or W.

j_call v_call cdr3_aa
TRBJ2-7 TRBV7-8 CASSAGLVLYEQYF
TRBJ1-2 TRBV7-9 CASSLGGGSGYTF
TRBJ2-5 TRBV5-1 CASSLVLGQKETQYF
TRBJ2-7 TRBV7-2 CASSLSPTAIYEQYF
TRBJ2-7 TRBV10-1 CASSGGSGEQYF
TRBJ1-6 TRBV28 CASSGTATLNNSPLHF
TRBJ1-1 TRBV30 CAWTVPMRGRNTEAFF
TRBJ2-7 TRBV2 CASNQQAAYEQYF
TRBJ2-7 TRBV28 CATFGRAYEQYF
TRBJ1-1 TRBV19 CASSIGPGAMNTEAFF
TRBJ1-4 TRBV27 CASSLGRANEKLFF
TRBJ1-3 TRBV5-1 CASSTSYSGNTIYF
TRBJ1-2 TRBV5-1 CASRNGGNYGYTF
TRBJ2-7 TRBV5-4 CASWTSGMKLTHEQYF
TRBJ2-1 TRBV6-6 CASTGGLVYHEQFF
TRBJ1-1 TRBV4-3 CASSPSPYRGGTEAFF
TRBJ2-1 TRBV12-2 CASRSRSGTGGNEQFF
TRBJ1-2 TRBV2 CASRKGGVVIFYGYTF
TRBJ2-1 TRBV20-1 CSARLFGEQFF
TRBJ2-1 TRBV7-9 CASSRGILVF
TRBJ1-1 TRBV7-9 CASSLGDGKGAEAFF
TRBJ2-3 TRBV7-6 CASSLVASGRGTTDTQYF
TRBJ2-5 TRBV29-1 CSVAAGEETQYF
TRBJ2-7 TRBV6-5 CASGGAWDRPYEQYF
TRBJ2-2 TRBV18 CASSPAGMNTGELFF
TRBJ1-5 TRBV5-4 CASSLGANQPQHF
TRBJ2-7 TRBV5-6 CASSFYLAGGPSGEQYF
TRBJ2-3 TRBV11-3 CASSDLGTDTQYF
TRBJ1-5 TRBV10-2 CASSDGRVSNQPQHF
TRBJ1-1 TRBV2 CASKLGLQGGTEAFF
TRBJ2-7 TRBV5-6 CASSLDEINEQYF
TRBJ1-5 TRBV28 CASSRGGNSNQPQHF
TRBJ1-3 TRBV15 CATSRDSGKGAGNTIYF
TRBJ1-1 TRBV29-1 CSVAGIMNTEAFF
TRBJ2-7 TRBV9 CASSPHSRVYEQYF
TRBJ1-5 TRBV27 CASSFLGVNNQPQHF
TRBJ2-7 TRBV5-4 CASSRPGQVYEQYF
TRBJ2-7 TRBV11-3 CASSRGGYEQYF
TRBJ2-1 TRBV7-3 CASSLLLGTGAHNEQFF
TRBJ2-3 TRBV29-1 CSVGLREGTDTQYF
TRBJ2-4 TRBV2 CASNRLAGFQYF